The T cell receptor (beta chain) under discussion was sequenced for a study of memory CD4+ T cells and cytomegalovirus serostatus. Germline V lookup: CDR1 SGHDT, CDR2 YYEEEE. The CDR3 is made up of 16 amino acids. V was shortened by 1 base and J by 5 bases, with 16 bases between the two germline ends. The sort gate was single viable CD3+CD4+CD8-CD45RO+ cells for memory CD4+ T cells. About this clone: The antigen is not known.

Clones were read by immunoSEQ multiplex PCR, and TCRdb kept only the in-frame ones, dropping some. Here the sample spans 60,000 to 75,000 clones, around 80% being singletons. Regarding the study as a whole: A US-trained random forest predicted CMV serostatus with median AUC around 0.9. The CMV-associated TCR signature appears largely within the CD4+ memory repertoire. Each of fewer than 80 CMV-associated TCRbeta sequences occurred in one to five individuals.

The J gene is TRBJ2-1, the V gene TRBV5-6, with D possibly called TRBD1 or TRBD2 (5 bases each). The TCR originated in an adult in good health and CMV-seronegative. Some clones in this sample may be carry-over from other donors' samples. The sequencing input was memory CD4+ T cells from blood. The DNA for the CDR3 is TGTGCCAGCAGCTTGTGGGGGATCAAAAGGAACAATGAGCAGTTCTTC. Residues: CASSLWGIKRNNEQFF.